This T cell receptor beta chain was sequenced in a study of shared clonotypes between healthy human individuals. Study-wide results and caveats: There were few donors, and this limited the genetic and exposure-history diversity represented.

CD45RO-negative, CCR7-selected cells formed the naive CD8 fraction, which excluded terminally differentiated effector memory CD45RA+ cells. Turning to this clone: What it binds is unknown.

The V end was cut by 3 bases, the J end by 3 bases, with 8 bases between. The CDR3 runs 12 residues. Germline V CDR1 and CDR2: SQVTM, ANQGSEA. In the sorted-subset replicate PCRs, 200 ng DNA, tens of thousands of T cell genomes, was used. Generated by immunoSEQ multiplex PCR, the TCRdb table keeps only in-frame clones and is missing some. The sample carries around 2.1 million clones, about 92% recorded once. The specimen was naive CD8+ T cells from PBMCs. This chain links TRBV29-1 with TRBJ1-2, with D unclear. The TCR originated in a man aged 18-30 years in good health. Some clones in this sample may be carry-over from other donors' samples. The CDR3 coding sequence is TGCAGCGTTGAGGCTGGGTACTATGGCTACACCTTC. It yields the protein CSVEAGYYGYTF.